This is a list of T cell receptor beta chains from one sample in a study of a mutant IDH1 vaccine in newly diagnosed glioma. Only in-frame clones appear in the TCRdb table, and some are missing; sequencing was by immunoSEQ multiplex PCR. The repertoire includes tens of thousands of clones, about three quarters of them detected once, and 9% to 15% sits in the top ten. Which antigens these TCRs recognize remains unknown. The specimen comprised PBMCs, sampled from a glioma patient whose treatment included an IDH1 peptide vaccine. Source of these receptors: a man between 35 and 55 years old with glioma. Both conserved end residues are part of each CDR3. A D gene is named only where the DNA matches it firmly. Size is omitted from some rows. Given values are once, few, many or a class for expanded clones.

size	J	D	V	CDR3	DNA
-	TRBJ2-7	-	TRBV18	CASSPDTSYEQYF	TGTGCCAGCTCACCGGACACCTCCTACGAGCAGTACTTC
-	TRBJ2-3	-	TRBV7-9	CASSLTGRDLSDTQYF	TGTGCCAGCAGCTTGACGGGGCGGGACCTCTCAGATACGCAGTATTTT
-	TRBJ2-5	-	TRBV6-6	CASTPSRETQYF	TGTGCCAGCACCCCCTCTCGAGAGACCCAGTACTTC
-	TRBJ2-1	-	TRBV5-1	CASSRISVSSYNEQFF	TGCGCCAGCAGCCGAATTAGCGTTAGCTCCTACAATGAGCAGTTCTTC
few	TRBJ1-2	TRBD1	TRBV5-1	CASSFQGANYGYTF	TGCGCCAGCAGCTTCCAGGGGGCTAACTATGGCTACACCTTC
-	TRBJ1-5	-	TRBV28	CASSSPPMGNQPQHF	TGTGCCAGCAGTTCCCCCCCCATGGGCAATCAGCCCCAGCATTTT
-	TRBJ2-1	TRBD2	TRBV11-2	CASSLDLFLAGKEKFF	TGTGCCAGCAGCTTAGATTTGTTCCTAGCGGGAAAGGAAAAGTTCTTC
few	TRBJ2-1	TRBD2	TRBV30	CAWRGTSGPREQFF	TGTGCCTGGAGGGGGACTAGCGGCCCAAGAGAGCAGTTCTTC
-	TRBJ1-5	-	TRBV6-5	CASSYGPYSNQPQHF	TGTGCCAGCAGTTACGGGCCTTATAGCAATCAGCCCCAGCATTTT
-	TRBJ1-6	TRBD1	TRBV30	CAWSRTGFNSPLHF	TGTGCCTGGAGTCGGACAGGGTTCAATTCACCCCTCCACTTT